This T cell receptor beta chain appears in the sequencing data of a study of T-cell reconstitution after alpha-beta-depleted transplantation in children. Researchers prepared the TCRbeta library using unique molecular identifiers, the study reports. From the PCR reads, TCRdb called clonotypes with MiXCR, one entry per CDR3 protein. The table has 610,000 or so distinct CDR3 sequences, 20% to 30% seen once. CDR1 SEHNR and CDR2 FQNEAQ come from the germline V gene (reference sequence). CDR3 length: 17 residues. V lost 5 bases and J lost 4; bases outside the gene matches: 7. Study-wide findings and caveats: Several hundred rapidly expanded clones from non-depleted graft cells reportedly supplied alpha-beta T cells about two months post-transplant. The main origin of T-cell counts and diversity one year after transplant was newly produced T cells.

Regarding this clonotype: Its antigen remains unknown.

The sequencing here drew on PBMCs, taken before TCRalphabeta/CD19-depleted stem cell transplant. This chain connects TRBV7-9 to TRBJ2-1; 14 bases map to TRBD2. This TCR came from a boy under two years old with Wiskott-Aldrich syndrome, due to receive a stem cell transplant. In DNA, the CDR3 is TGTGCCAGCAGCGGGGGACTAGCGGGAGCAAGGTACAATGAGCAGTTCTTC. Protein product: CASSGGLAGARYNEQFF.